The 8 T cell receptor beta chains reported below all come from one sample, sequenced in a study of post-analysis software for immune sequencing data (dated by TCRdb to the mid-2010s). Overall results and qualifications from the work: Significantly higher frequencies in patients than in controls were found for a handful of TRBV segments, including TRBV5-6, TRBV5-1 and TRBV20-1.

Preparation of the library involved PCR. Instrument used: Illumina HiSeq 2500. To reduce PCR and sequencing biases, unique molecular identifiers were incorporated into the TCR beta cDNA libraries. TCRdb handled the public reads itself, with Q25 trimming in fastp and clone calling in MiXCR, and kept productive beta chains. Every CDR3 protein is listed once, alongside the most common genes and DNA of its rows. A total of approximately 730,000 distinct CDR3 sequences appear in this sample, 35% to 55% of them only once. The leading ten clones occupy roughly 4.5% of the sample. These TCRs are of unknown antigen specificity. Source material: blood. Every receptor here comes from a girl between 10 and 17 years old with multiple sclerosis.

This clonotype has only one observation. The chain recombines TRBV20-1 with TRBJ1-5; D gene ambiguous. Trimming pared 5 bases from V and 7 bases from J, leaving 9 bases between. Looked up from germline, CDR1 is DFQATT and CDR2 is SNEGSKA (reference sequence). The CDR3 covers 11 residues. The DNA for the CDR3 is TGCAGTGCTGGGAGAGGACAGCCCCAGCATTTT. Translated: CSAGRGQPQHF.

V gene TRBV18 combines with J gene TRBJ1-1; tentative D call: TRBD1 (6 bases). Germline V CDR1 and CDR2: KGHSH, LQKENI. CDR3 length: 15 residues. V lost 0 bases and J lost 3, with 11 bases in between. CDR3 loop: CASSPPGAPDTEAFF. CDR3 DNA sequence: TGTGCCAGCTCACCACCGGGGGCCCCGGACACTGAAGCTTTCTTT.

About this clonotype: Mismatch with germline at one junction end may stem from a read error. The chain employs TRBV29-1 and TRBJ2-5, with D tentatively TRBD1 (5 bases). CDR1 SQVTM and CDR2 ANQGSEA come from the germline V gene. This CDR3 has 11 amino acids. CDR3 DNA sequence: TGCAGCGCCCGCAGGGAAGAGAACCAGTACTTC. It codes for CSARREENQYF.

The rearrangement uses TRBV27 and TRBJ2-7; tentative D call: TRBD2 (5 bases). Germline V lookup: CDR1 MNHEY, CDR2 SMNVEV (reference sequence). V shed 8 bases and J shed 2 bases, with 7 bases lying between them. The CDR3 runs to 11 residues. CDR3 protein: CASASTYEQYF. CDR3 in DNA: TGTGCCAGCGCTAGCACCTACGAGCAGTACTTC.

The rearrangement links TRBV9 to TRBJ2-5, with D perhaps TRBD1 or TRBD2 (7 bases each). Gene TRBJ2-7 matches the end of the DNA better, so the J call may be wrong. CDR3 length: 15 residues. Germline CDR1 is SGDLS and CDR2 is YYNGEE. CDR3 residues: CASSPGGGTLYEQYF. The CDR3 coding sequence is TGTGCCAGCAGCCCAGGGGGAGGGACCCTCTACGAGCAGTACTTC.

This clonotype has more than one count but fewer than ten. The V gene is TRBV6-6, the J gene TRBJ1-6; tentatively, D is TRBD1 (5 bases). The CDR3 extends over 14 amino acids. V was pared by 8 bases and J by 5 bases, with 13 bases between. Germline CDR1 and CDR2: MNHNY and SVGAGI (reference sequence). The CDR3 sequence: CASALGGNNSPLHF. As DNA, the CDR3 is TGTGCCAGCGCGTTGGGGGGTAATAATTCACCCCTCCACTTT.

The chain carries TRBV5-1 and TRBJ2-4; D is unclear. CDR1 is SGHRS, CDR2 YFSETQ, per germline. With 4 bases removed from V and 9 bases from J, the gap between germline ends came to 14 bases. The CDR3 length is 13 residues. CDR3 DNA: TGCGCCAGCAGCCAAAGAGGTAGAGCCATTCAGTACTTC. Residues: CASSQRGRAIQYF.

V gene TRBV7-9 combines with J gene TRBJ2-5; 9 bases line up with TRBD1. The CDR3 consists of 17 residues. Unmatched junction bases numbered 13, after V lost 5 bases and J lost 3 bases. Germline V gene data show CDR1 as SEHNR and CDR2 as FQNEAQ (reference sequence). CDR3 sequence reads: CASSPIGTGQMKETQYF. The CDR3 DNA is TGTGCCAGCAGCCCAATCGGGACAGGGCAGATGAAAGAGACCCAGTACTTC.